The source of this T cell receptor (beta chain) is a study of blood T cell repertoires in COVID-19. Study in general: Samples came from the United States, Italy and Spain, spanning acute and convalescent COVID-19. Nucleic acid was either cDNA or gDNA, and it came from T cells, B-cell-depleted T cells, or PBMCs.

Allocation to cohorts depended on clinical history reported by the participants. The study counted Cohort 3 donors as recovered given two negative PCRs, clearance, or symptom resolution. TCRdb keeps only in-frame clones here, not all; method: immunoSEQ multiplex PCR. The sample records fewer than 200,000 clones, around 80% being singletons. The ends were cut back, 3 bases at V and 2 bases at J, with 11 bases in the middle. Germline V gives CDR1 SGHRS, CDR2 YFSETQ. This CDR3 spans 15 amino acids. This chain connects TRBV5-1 to TRBJ1-4, with D possibly matching TRBD1 (6 bases). This clonotype was sampled from a man aged 45 to 65 who had recovered from COVID-19. Sequencing input: PBMCs or T cells enriched from blood (not recorded which). CDR3 nucleotides: TGCGCCAGCAGCTCAGGGGCGACGACTAATGAAAAACTGTTTTTT. It specifies CASSSGATTNEKLFF.